This paragraph covers one T cell receptor beta chain sequence. What it recognizes is unknown. This entry is derived from a study of cytotoxic CD8 clonotypes in ibrutinib-treated CLL. Study results and caveats: A rise in clonality was seen at ibrutinib response, and a fall back toward baseline was seen at progression. At the start, clonality exceeded age-matched healthy donors and followed circulating CD8+ T-cell counts.

CDR1 is SGHAT and CDR2 is FQDESV in the germline V gene (reference sequence). The CDR3 is made up of 12 amino acids. V was cut by 1 base and J by 9 bases, with 7 bases left in between. The planned depth of sequencing spanned 1 in 200,000 to 1 in 1 million T cells. Generated by immunoSEQ multiplex PCR, the TCRdb table keeps only in-frame clones and is missing some. In the table there are about 310,000 clones, roughly 79% of which are singletons. The receptor was derived from a human donor with chronic lymphocytic leukemia. J is TRBJ1-5 and V is TRBV11-1, with a weak D call TRBD1 (5 bases). The specimen comprised PBMCs, sampled before ibrutinib treatment. The CDR3 sequence: CASSLGGGPQHF. The CDR3 DNA sequence: TGTGCCAGCAGCTTAGGGGGCGGGCCCCAGCATTTT.